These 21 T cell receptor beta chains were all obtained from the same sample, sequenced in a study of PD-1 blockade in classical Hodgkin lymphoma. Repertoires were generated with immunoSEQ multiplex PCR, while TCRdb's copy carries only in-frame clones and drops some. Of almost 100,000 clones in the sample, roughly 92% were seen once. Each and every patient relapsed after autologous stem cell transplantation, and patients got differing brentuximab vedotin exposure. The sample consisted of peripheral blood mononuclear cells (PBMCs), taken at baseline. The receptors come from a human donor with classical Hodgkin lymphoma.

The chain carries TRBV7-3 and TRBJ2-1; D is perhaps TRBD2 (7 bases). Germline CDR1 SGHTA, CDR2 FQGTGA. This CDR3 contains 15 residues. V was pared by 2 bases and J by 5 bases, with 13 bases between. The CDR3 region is CASSLSGRGNNEQFF. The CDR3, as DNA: TGTGCCAGCAGCTTATCGGGGAGGGGGAACAATGAGCAGTTCTTC.

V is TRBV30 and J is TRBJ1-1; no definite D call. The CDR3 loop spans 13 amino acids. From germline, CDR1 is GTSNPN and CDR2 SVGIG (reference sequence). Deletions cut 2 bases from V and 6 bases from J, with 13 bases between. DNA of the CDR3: TGTGCCTGGAGTTCGGACGGTGGGTCTGAAGCTTTCTTT. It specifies CAWSSDGGSEAFF.

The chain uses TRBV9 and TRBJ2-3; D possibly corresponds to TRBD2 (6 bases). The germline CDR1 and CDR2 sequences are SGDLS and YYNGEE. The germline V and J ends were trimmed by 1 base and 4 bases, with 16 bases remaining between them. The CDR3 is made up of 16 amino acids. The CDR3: CASSVSLRGGADTQYF. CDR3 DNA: TGTGCCAGCAGCGTATCATTGAGGGGCGGGGCAGATACGCAGTATTTT.

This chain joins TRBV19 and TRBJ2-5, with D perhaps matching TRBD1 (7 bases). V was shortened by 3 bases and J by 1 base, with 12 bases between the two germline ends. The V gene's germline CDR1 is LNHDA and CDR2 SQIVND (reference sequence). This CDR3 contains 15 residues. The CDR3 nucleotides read TGTGCCAGTAGTATCGGCGGGACAGTCCAAGAGACCCAGTACTTC. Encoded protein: CASSIGGTVQETQYF.

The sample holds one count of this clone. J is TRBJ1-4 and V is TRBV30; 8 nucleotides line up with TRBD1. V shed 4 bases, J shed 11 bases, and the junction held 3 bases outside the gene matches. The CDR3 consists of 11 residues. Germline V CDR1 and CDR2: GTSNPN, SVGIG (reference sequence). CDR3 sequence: CAWTDRGKLFF. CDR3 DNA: TGTGCCTGGACCGACAGGGGTAAACTGTTTTTT.

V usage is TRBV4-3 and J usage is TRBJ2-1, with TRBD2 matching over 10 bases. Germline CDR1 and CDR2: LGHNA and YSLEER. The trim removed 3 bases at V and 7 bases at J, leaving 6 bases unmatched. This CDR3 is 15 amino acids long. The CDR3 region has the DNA TGCGCCAGCAGCCAGGAGGGACTAGCGAGAAATGAGCAGTTCTTC. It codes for CASSQEGLARNEQFF.

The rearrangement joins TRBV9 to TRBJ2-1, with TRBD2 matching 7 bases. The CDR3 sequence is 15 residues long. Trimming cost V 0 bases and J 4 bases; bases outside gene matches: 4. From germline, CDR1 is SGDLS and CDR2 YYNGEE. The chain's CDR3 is CASSVAGGYYNEQFF. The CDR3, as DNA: TGTGCCAGCAGCGTAGCGGGAGGATATTACAATGAGCAGTTCTTC.

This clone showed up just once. Here the CDR3 reads CASSIGLAGGSYEQYF. CDR3 bases: TGTGCCAGTAGTATCGGACTAGCGGGAGGGTCCTACGAGCAGTACTTC. The rearrangement links TRBV19 to TRBJ2-7; TRBD2 agrees at 15 bases. CDR1 is LNHDA, CDR2 SQIVND, per germline (reference sequence). This CDR3 spans 16 amino acids. Trimming at V came to 3 bases and at J to 1 base, leaving 1 base not matched to a gene.

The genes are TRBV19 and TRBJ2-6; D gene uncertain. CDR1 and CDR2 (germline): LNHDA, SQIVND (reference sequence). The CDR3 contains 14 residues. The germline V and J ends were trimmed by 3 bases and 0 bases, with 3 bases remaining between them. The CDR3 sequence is CASSMSSGANVLTF. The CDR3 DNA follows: TGTGCCAGTAGTATGAGCTCTGGGGCCAACGTCCTGACTTTC.

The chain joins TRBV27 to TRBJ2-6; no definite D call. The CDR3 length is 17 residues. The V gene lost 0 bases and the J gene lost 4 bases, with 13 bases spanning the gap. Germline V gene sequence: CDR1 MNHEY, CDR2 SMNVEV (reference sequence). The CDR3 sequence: CASSLSRRVSGANVLTF. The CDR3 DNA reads TGTGCCAGCAGTTTATCCCGGCGAGTCTCCGGGGCCAACGTCCTGACTTTC.

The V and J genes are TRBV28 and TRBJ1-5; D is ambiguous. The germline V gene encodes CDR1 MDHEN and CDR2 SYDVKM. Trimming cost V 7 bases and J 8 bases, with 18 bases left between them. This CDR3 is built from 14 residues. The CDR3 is CASMDQFTFEPQHF. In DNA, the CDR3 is TGTGCCAGCATGGACCAATTTACCTTCGAGCCCCAGCATTTT.

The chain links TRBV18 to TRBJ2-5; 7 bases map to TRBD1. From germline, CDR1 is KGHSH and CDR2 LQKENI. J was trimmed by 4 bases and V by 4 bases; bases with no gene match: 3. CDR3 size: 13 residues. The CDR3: CASSRQGRETQYF. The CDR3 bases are TGTGCCAGCTCACGACAGGGAAGAGAGACCCAGTACTTC.

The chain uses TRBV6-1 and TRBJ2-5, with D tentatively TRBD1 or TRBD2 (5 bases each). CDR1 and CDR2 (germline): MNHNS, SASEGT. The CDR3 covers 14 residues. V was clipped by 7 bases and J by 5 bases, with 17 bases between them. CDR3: CASTAGWGSETQYF. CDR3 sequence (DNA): TGTGCCAGCACCGCCGGGTGGGGGAGTGAGACCCAGTACTTC.

This CDR3 is CASSFTGQLTWDTQYF. The CDR3 coding sequence is TGTGCCAGTAGTTTTACTGGACAGCTAACGTGGGATACGCAGTATTTT. This chain links TRBV19 with TRBJ2-3; D may be TRBD1 (6 bases). Trimming shortened V by 5 bases and J by 6 bases, and 21 bases separated the two germline ends. CDR3 size: 16 residues. Germline V gives CDR1 LNHDA, CDR2 SQIVND (reference sequence).

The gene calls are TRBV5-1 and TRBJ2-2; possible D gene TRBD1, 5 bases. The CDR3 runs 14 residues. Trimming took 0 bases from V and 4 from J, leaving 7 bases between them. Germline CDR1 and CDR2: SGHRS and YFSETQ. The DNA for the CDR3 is TGCGCCAGCAGCTTGGAACAGGCCACCGGGGAGCTGTTTTTT. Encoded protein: CASSLEQATGELFF.

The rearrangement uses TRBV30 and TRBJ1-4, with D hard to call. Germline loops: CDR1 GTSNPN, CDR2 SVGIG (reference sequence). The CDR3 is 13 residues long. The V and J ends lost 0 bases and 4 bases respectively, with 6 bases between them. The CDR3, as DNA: TGTGCCTGGAGTGTATCCCTTAATGAAAAACTGTTTTTT. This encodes CAWSVSLNEKLFF.

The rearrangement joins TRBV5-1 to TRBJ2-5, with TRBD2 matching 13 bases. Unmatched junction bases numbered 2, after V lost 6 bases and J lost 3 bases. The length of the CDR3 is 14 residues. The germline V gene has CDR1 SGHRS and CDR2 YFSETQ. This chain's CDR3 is CASKGTSGEETQYF. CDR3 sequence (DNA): TGCGCCAGCAAGGGGACTAGCGGGGAAGAGACCCAGTACTTC.

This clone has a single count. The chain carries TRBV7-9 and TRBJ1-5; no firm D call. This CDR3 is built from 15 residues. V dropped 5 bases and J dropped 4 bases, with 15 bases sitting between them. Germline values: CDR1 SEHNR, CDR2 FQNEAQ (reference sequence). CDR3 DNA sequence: TGTGCCAGCAGCGCAACCGGGAGAGGAAATCAGCCCCAGCATTTT. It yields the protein CASSATGRGNQPQHF.

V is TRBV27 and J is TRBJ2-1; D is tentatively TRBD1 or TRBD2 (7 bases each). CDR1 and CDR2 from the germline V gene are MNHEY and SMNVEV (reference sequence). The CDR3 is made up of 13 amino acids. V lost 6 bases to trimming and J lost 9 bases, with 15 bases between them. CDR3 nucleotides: TGTGCCAGCAGGTGGGGAGGGGGCCGTGAGCAGTTCTTC. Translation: CASRWGGGREQFF.

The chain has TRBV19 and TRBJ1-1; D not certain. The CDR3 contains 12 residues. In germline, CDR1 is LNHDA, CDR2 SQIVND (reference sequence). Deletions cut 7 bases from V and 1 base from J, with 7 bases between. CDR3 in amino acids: CASKDWNTEAFF. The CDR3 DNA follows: TGTGCCAGTAAAGATTGGAACACTGAAGCTTTCTTT.

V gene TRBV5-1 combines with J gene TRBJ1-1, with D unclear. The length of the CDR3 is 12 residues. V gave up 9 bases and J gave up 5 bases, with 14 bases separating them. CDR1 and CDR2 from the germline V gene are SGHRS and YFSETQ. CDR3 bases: TGCGCCACCAAGGCCGAGGGAACTGAAGCTTTCTTT. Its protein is CATKAEGTEAFF.